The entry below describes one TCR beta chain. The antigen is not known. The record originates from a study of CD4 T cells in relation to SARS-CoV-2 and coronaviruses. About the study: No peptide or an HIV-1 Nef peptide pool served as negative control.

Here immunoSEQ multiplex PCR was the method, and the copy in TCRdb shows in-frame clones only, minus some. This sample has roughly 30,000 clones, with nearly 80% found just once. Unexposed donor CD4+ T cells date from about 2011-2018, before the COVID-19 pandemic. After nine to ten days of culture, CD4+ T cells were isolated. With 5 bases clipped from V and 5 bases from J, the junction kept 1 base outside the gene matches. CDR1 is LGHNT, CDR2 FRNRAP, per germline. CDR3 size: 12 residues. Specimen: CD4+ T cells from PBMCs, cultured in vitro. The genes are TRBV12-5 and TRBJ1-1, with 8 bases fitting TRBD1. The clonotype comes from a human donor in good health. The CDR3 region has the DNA TGTGCTAGTGGTCAGGGGGCGACTGAAGCTTTCTTT. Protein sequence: CASGQGATEAFF.